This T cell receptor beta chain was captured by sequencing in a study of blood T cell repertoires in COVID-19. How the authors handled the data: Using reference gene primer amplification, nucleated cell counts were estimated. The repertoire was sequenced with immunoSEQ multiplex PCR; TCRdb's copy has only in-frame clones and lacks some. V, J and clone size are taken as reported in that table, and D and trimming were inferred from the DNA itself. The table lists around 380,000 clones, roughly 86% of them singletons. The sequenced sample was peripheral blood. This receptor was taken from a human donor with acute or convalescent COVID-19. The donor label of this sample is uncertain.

In DNA form, the CDR3 reads TGCGCCACCAGACTAGCGGGTAACACCGGGGAGCTGTTTTTT. Protein sequence: CATRLAGNTGELFF. The chain uses TRBV10-2 and TRBJ2-2; 10 bases are shared with TRBD2. CDR1 and CDR2 from the germline V gene are WSHSY and SAAADI. This CDR3 has 14 amino acids. V dropped 10 bases and J dropped 2; count of bases not matched to a gene: 4.